Each of the 24 T cell receptor beta chains below was sequenced from the same sample in a study of T cell repertoires in cytomegalovirus infection. In TCRdb, the reads were re-called with MiXCR into one record per CDR3 protein. The repertoire holds over 250,000 distinct CDR3 sequences, about 25% seen once, with approximately 15% in the top ten. The sequenced sample consisted of PBMCs. The receptors shown here come from a human donor in good health (CMV status not recorded). Some clones in this sample may be carry-over from other donors' samples.

This clonotype was seen only a few times. This rearrangement joins TRBV7-2 to TRBJ2-1, with TRBD1 identical over 9 bases. Germline V lookup: CDR1 SGHTA, CDR2 FQGNSA. Unmatched junction bases numbered 4, after V lost 1 base and J lost 6 bases. CDR3 length equals 15 residues. CDR3 protein: CASSLVRTGVNEQFF. The CDR3 DNA reads as TGTGCCAGCAGCTTAGTACGGACAGGGGTCAATGAGCAGTTCTTC. The full variable domain, completed using reference TRBV7-2 and TRBJ2-1, is GAGVSQSPSNKVTEKGKDVELRCDPISGHTALYWYRQSLGQGLEFLIYFQGNSAPDKSGLPSDRFSAERTGGSVSTLTIQRTQQEDSAVYLCASSLVRTGVNEQFFGPGTRLTVL.

The chain uses TRBV5-6 and TRBJ2-5; tentative D call: TRBD2 (7 bases). V lost 0 bases and J lost 1, with 16 bases in between. The CDR3 runs to 17 residues. Germline lookup yields CDR1 SGHDT and CDR2 YYEEEE. This CDR3 is CASSLVGGAGAQETQYF. DNA for the CDR3: TGTGCCAGCAGCTTGGTGGGGGGGGCCGGGGCCCAAGAGACCCAGTACTTC. The full variable domain, in which reference TRBV5-6 and TRBJ2-5 provide the parts outside the CDR3, is DAGVTQSPTHLIKTRGQQVTLRCSPKSGHDTVSWYQQALGQGPQFIFQYYEEEERQRGNFPDRFSGHQFPNYSSELNVNALLLGDSALYLCASSLVGGAGAQETQYFGPGTRLLVL.

In its sample, this clonotype was seen a few times. CDR3 sequence (DNA): TGTGCCACCAGTGTCGGCAATCAGCCCCAGCATTTT. Encoded protein: CATSVGNQPQHF. The chain recombines TRBV24-1 with TRBJ1-5; D gene unclear. Per the germline V gene, CDR1 is KGHDR and CDR2 is SFDVKD. The CDR3 totals 12 residues. V lost 5 bases and J lost 2, with 3 bases in between.

V usage is TRBV27 and J usage is TRBJ1-3; no clear D gene. The CDR3 extends over 13 amino acids. Germline loops: CDR1 MNHEY, CDR2 SMNVEV (reference sequence). V dropped 6 bases and J dropped 4 bases, with 10 bases sitting between them. The CDR3, as DNA: TGTGCCAGCAGGAGGACGGCGGGAAACACCATATATTTT. It translates to CASRRTAGNTIYF.

The rearrangement links TRBV7-2 to TRBJ2-5; 7 bases fit TRBD2. Germline CDR1 SGHTA, CDR2 FQGNSA. With V trimmed by 1 base and J by 1 base, 9 bases remained unmatched. This CDR3 comprises 17 residues. The CDR3 reads CASSLVGFGGFQETQYF. Here the CDR3 DNA reads TGTGCCAGCAGCTTAGTGGGGTTCGGGGGGTTCCAAGAGACCCAGTACTTC.

A few counts support this clonotype. The chain recombines TRBV18 with TRBJ1-5, with 8 bases fitting TRBD1. Looked up from germline, CDR1 is KGHSH and CDR2 is LQKENI. This CDR3 is 14 amino acids long. Trimming cost V 3 bases and J 9 bases; bases outside gene matches: 7. The CDR3 nucleotides are TGTGCCAGCTCACCTCCGGACAGGGCGGGGCCCCAGCATTTT. This codes for CASSPPDRAGPQHF.

The chain combines TRBV15 with TRBJ1-1; D is undetermined. The CDR3 spans 15 residues. Between the trimmed V and J ends, which lost 1 base and 3 bases, there was a span of 12 bases. Germline V CDR1 and CDR2: LNHNV, YYDKDF (reference sequence). The CDR3 nucleotides read TGTGCCACCAGCAGAGGAGCGGGGAGGGACACTGAAGCTTTCTTT. It encodes CATSRGAGRDTEAFF.

CDR3 in amino acids: CASRPAVEEQYF. The CDR3 DNA follows: TGTGCCAGCAGACCCGCTGTCGAGGAGCAGTACTTC. V and J are TRBV28 and TRBJ2-7; D call uncertain. The CDR3 covers 12 residues. Deletions cut 6 bases from V and 7 bases from J, with 13 bases between. The germline CDR1 and CDR2 sequences are MDHEN and SYDVKM.

This clonotype came up a few times. This sequence joins TRBV24-1 and TRBJ1-1, with D perhaps TRBD1 (5 bases). Trimming cost V 4 bases and J 3 bases, with 14 bases left between them. Germline loops: CDR1 KGHDR, CDR2 SFDVKD. The CDR3 loop spans 15 amino acids. The CDR3 reads CATSDPREGDTEAFF. The CDR3, as DNA: TGTGCCACCAGTGACCCCAGGGAAGGGGACACTGAAGCTTTCTTT.

This rearrangement joins TRBV2 to TRBJ2-7; D tentatively fits TRBD1 or TRBD2 (5 bases each). Per the germline V gene, CDR1 is SNHLY and CDR2 is FYNNEI. The CDR3 contains 12 residues. Trimming removed 6 bases at V and 2 bases at J, with 8 bases between. CDR3 residues: CASRGETYEQYF. DNA of the CDR3: TGTGCCAGCAGGGGGGAAACCTACGAGCAGTACTTC.

This clonotype has just a few counts. This rearrangement joins TRBV7-2 to TRBJ2-2; 14 bases are a match to TRBD2. Trimming cost V 3 bases and J 4 bases; bases outside gene matches: 1. The CDR3 covers 16 residues. Germline-derived CDR1 and CDR2 are SGHTA and FQGNSA. The CDR3 loop reads CASSFGLAGGTGELFF. The CDR3 DNA sequence: TGTGCCAGCAGCTTTGGACTAGCGGGGGGCACCGGGGAGCTGTTTTTT.

This clonotype was detected many times. The V gene is TRBV7-2, the J gene TRBJ2-7, with TRBD1 identical over 8 bases. The CDR3 spans 16 residues. Per germline, CDR1 SGHTA and CDR2 FQGNSA. The trim removed 6 bases at V and 1 base at J, leaving 11 bases unmatched. CDR3 nucleotides: TGTGCCAGCAGTAGTAGGACAGGGATGGGGTCCTACGAGCAGTACTTC. It encodes CASSSRTGMGSYEQYF.

The chain recombines TRBV20-1 with TRBJ2-3, with 10 bases matching TRBD2. This CDR3 has 20 amino acids. Germline trimming cut 5 bases from V and 0 bases from J; bases unmatched to any gene: 20. Germline V lookup: CDR1 DFQATT, CDR2 SNEGSKA (reference sequence). CDR3 amino acids: CSAGTSGGAPLHSSTDTQYF. CDR3 coding DNA: TGCAGTGCTGGGACCAGCGGGGGGGCACCCCTCCATTCTAGCACAGATACGCAGTATTTT.

This clonotype was picked up a small number of times. The V gene is TRBV11-2, the J gene TRBJ2-2; 9 bases align to TRBD2. This CDR3 spans 19 amino acids. Germline-derived CDR1 and CDR2 are SGHAT and FQNNGV. Unmatched junction bases numbered 12, after V lost 3 bases and J lost 1 base. Written as DNA, the CDR3 is TGTGCCAGCAGCTTGGGGTCTGTGCGGGAGGGCCTGAACACCGGGGAGCTGTTTTTT. Encoded protein: CASSLGSVREGLNTGELFF.

The chain joins TRBV28 to TRBJ1-1; 11 nucleotides agree with TRBD1. The germline CDR1 and CDR2 sequences are MDHEN and SYDVKM. V was clipped by 7 bases and J by 6 bases; unmatched bases: 13. This CDR3 contains 16 residues. The CDR3 loop is CASNIIIGQGAAEAFF. CDR3 nucleotides: TGTGCCAGCAATATTATTATCGGACAGGGGGCTGCTGAAGCTTTCTTT.

This clonotype was observed a handful of times. The V gene is TRBV28, the J gene TRBJ2-5; TRBD1 matches 9 bases. This CDR3 has 14 amino acids. Losses at the gene ends were 5 bases for V and 3 bases for J; bases not matched to a gene: 4. Germline CDR1 MDHEN, CDR2 SYDVKM. The chain's CDR3 is CASSPGTGKETQYF. The CDR3 nucleotides are TGTGCCAGCAGTCCCGGGACAGGGAAAGAGACCCAGTACTTC.

The V and J genes are TRBV14 and TRBJ2-3; D unclear. The CDR3 covers 13 residues. The ends were cut back, 6 bases at V and 10 bases at J, with 17 bases in the middle. CDR1 SGHDN and CDR2 FVKESK come from the germline V gene. CDR3 protein: CASSSARASSQYF. DNA for the CDR3: TGTGCCAGCAGTTCAGCCCGGGCATCGTCGCAGTATTTT.

This clonotype was counted between two and nine times. This chain links TRBV19 with TRBJ2-1, with D possibly being TRBD1 or TRBD2 (5 bases each). Looked up from germline, CDR1 is LNHDA and CDR2 is SQIVND (reference sequence). With 7 bases removed from V and 6 bases from J, the gap between germline ends came to 16 bases. This CDR3 region has 14 residues. The CDR3 nucleotides are TGTGCCAGTACCCGAGGGCTAGGGACCAATGAGCAGTTCTTC. Its protein is CASTRGLGTNEQFF.

This clonotype was counted only a few times. The rearrangement uses TRBV7-9 and TRBJ2-1; no clear D. The CDR3 totals 13 residues. In germline, CDR1 is SEHNR, CDR2 FQNEAQ (reference sequence). Trimming shortened V by 1 base and J by 9 bases, and 10 bases separated the two germline ends. DNA of the CDR3: TGTGCCAGCAGCTTAGAAGGCGGAACTGAGCAGTTCTTC. It yields the protein CASSLEGGTEQFF.

The V gene is TRBV30, the J gene TRBJ1-5; D is perhaps TRBD1 (6 bases). Germline assignment: CDR1 GTSNPN and CDR2 SVGIG (reference sequence). CDR3 length equals 13 residues. V lost 2 bases and J 5 bases, leaving 10 bases between the germline ends. The CDR3 region is CAWSREGDQPQHF. The DNA for the CDR3 is TGTGCCTGGAGTCGGGAGGGGGATCAGCCCCAGCATTTT.

V is TRBV14 and J is TRBJ1-6; 9 positions agree with TRBD1. Per germline, CDR1 SGHDN and CDR2 FVKESK. Unmatched junction bases numbered 4, after V lost 3 bases and J lost 7 bases. The length of the CDR3 is 15 residues. The CDR3 sequence is CASSQGQGRNSPLHF. As DNA, the CDR3 is TGTGCCAGCAGCCAGGGACAGGGACGGAATTCACCCCTCCACTTT.

Many counts were recorded for this clonotype. In DNA form, the CDR3 reads TGCAGCGTTGCATTTGTCGGACTAGCGGGAATTGAGCAGTTCTTC. It is translated as CSVAFVGLAGIEQFF. V is TRBV29-1 and J is TRBJ2-1; 12 nucleotides agree with TRBD2. The V segment lost 4 bases and the J segment 9 bases; nucleotides outside the gene matches: 10. This CDR3 has 15 residues. Per the germline V gene, CDR1 is SQVTM and CDR2 is ANQGSEA.

The chain has TRBV7-3 and TRBJ2-7, with a tentative D call TRBD2 (6 bases). Trimming stripped 5 bases from V and 6 bases from J, with 14 bases between. This CDR3 is built from 13 residues. The germline V gene encodes CDR1 SGHTA and CDR2 FQGTGA. CDR3 residues: CASSPSGGVEQYF. The CDR3 region has the DNA TGTGCCAGCAGCCCCTCCGGAGGGGTCGAGCAGTACTTC.

The sample holds a few counts of this clonotype. The chain couples TRBV5-1 to TRBJ1-5; a possible D gene is TRBD1 (6 bases). Germline V lookup: CDR1 SGHRS, CDR2 YFSETQ. Trimming removed 0 bases from V and 2 bases from J, with 12 bases in between. This CDR3 spans 16 amino acids. The CDR3 DNA is TGCGCCAGCAGCTTGGCCCCAGGGGATGGCAATCAGCCCCAGCATTTT. Protein sequence: CASSLAPGDGNQPQHF.